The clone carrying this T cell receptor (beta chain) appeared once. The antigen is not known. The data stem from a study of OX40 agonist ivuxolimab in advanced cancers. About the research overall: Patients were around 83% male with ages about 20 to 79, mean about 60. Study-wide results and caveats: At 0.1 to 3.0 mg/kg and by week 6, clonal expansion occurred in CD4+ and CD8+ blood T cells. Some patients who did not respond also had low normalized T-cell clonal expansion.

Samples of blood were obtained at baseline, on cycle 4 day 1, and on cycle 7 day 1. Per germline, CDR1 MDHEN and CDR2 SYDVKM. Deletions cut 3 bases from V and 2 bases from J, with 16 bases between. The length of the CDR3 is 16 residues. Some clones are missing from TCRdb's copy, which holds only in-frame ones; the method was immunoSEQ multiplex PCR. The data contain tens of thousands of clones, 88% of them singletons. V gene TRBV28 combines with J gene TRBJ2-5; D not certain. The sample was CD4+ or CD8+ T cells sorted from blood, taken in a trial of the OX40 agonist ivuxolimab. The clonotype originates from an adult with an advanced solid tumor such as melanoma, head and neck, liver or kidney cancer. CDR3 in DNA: TGTGCCAGCAGTTTGACCGGGCCAACCGAGCAAGAGACCCAGTACTTC. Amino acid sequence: CASSLTGPTEQETQYF.